The sequence of this T cell receptor (beta chain) was determined in a study of PD-1 blockade in classical Hodgkin lymphoma. Findings and caveats of the study: By C4D1, diversity of CD4+ TCRs had risen significantly, whereas that of CD8+ TCRs had not.

In the case of this clone: Antigen specificity is unknown.

All the patients suffered relapse after autologous stem cell transplantation, and brentuximab vedotin exposure differed. The CDR3 runs to 15 residues. V was pared by 4 bases and J by 3 bases, with 9 bases of the junction left unmatched. Germline CDR1 reads SGDLS; CDR2 reads YYNGEE. Assay: immunoSEQ multiplex PCR; the TCRdb copy retains only in-frame clones and omits some. This table holds about 35,000 clones, around 70% found once. The sample in question was peripheral blood mononuclear cells (PBMCs), obtained before the second cycle of nivolumab. This chain connects TRBV9 to TRBJ2-5, with 7 bases lining up with TRBD2. This sequence was found in a human donor with classical Hodgkin lymphoma. CDR3 nucleotide sequence: TGTGCCAGCAGCCCCGTAGGGACTACTAAAGAGACCCAGTACTTC. It encodes CASSPVGTTKETQYF.